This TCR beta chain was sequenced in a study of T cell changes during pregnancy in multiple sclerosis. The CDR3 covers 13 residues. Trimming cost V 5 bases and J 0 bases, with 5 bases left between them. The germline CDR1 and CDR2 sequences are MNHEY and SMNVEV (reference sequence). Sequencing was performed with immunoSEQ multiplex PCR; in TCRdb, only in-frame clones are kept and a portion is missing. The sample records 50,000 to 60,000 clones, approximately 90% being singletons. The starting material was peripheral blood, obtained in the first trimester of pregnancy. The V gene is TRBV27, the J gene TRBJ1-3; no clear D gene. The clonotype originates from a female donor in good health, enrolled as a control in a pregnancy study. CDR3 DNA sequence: TGTGCCAGCAGTCGGAGCTCTGGAAACACCATATATTTT. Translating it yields CASSRSSGNTIYF.